Listed below are T cell receptor beta chains from one sample, sequenced in a study of prognosis after radiotherapy for stage I lung cancer. TCRdb analysed the multiplex PCR reads with MiXCR anew, one entry per CDR3 protein. The sample shows tens of thousands of distinct CDR3 sequences, around 22% of them seen only once. The sample consisted of PBMCs, taken before or after stereotactic body radiation therapy (not recorded which). These receptors were taken from a donor over 45 with non-small cell lung cancer. The CDR3 runs from the conserved cysteine through the conserved F or W. A D gene is named only where the DNA matches it firmly. The listing skips clone size in some rows; elsewhere it reads once, few, many or a size class.

d_call j_call v_call clone_size cdr3_aa cdr3_nt
TRBD1 TRBJ2-7 TRBV19 many CATGTGGEQYF TGTGCCACCGGGACAGGGGGAGAGCAGTACTTC
- TRBJ1-5 TRBV20-1 many CSARPPGDAGQPQHF TGCAGTGCTAGACCCCCAGGGGATGCAGGCCAGCCCCAGCATTTT
- TRBJ1-1 TRBV14 - CATEKGEVGEAFF TGTGCCACCGAGAAGGGGGAGGTCGGTGAAGCTTTCTTT
- TRBJ2-1 TRBV27 many CASSFASVPYNEQFF TGTGCCAGCAGTTTCGCTAGCGTACCCTACAATGAGCAGTTCTTC
TRBD2 TRBJ2-1 TRBV6-2/TRBV6-3 many CASPMGEKRENEQFF TGTGCCAGCCCAATGGGGGAAAAGCGGGAGAATGAGCAGTTCTTC
TRBD1 TRBJ2-1 TRBV28 many CASSLGQTYNEQFF TGTGCCAGCAGTTTGGGACAGACCTACAATGAGCAGTTCTTC
- TRBJ2-7 TRBV19 many CASSIVPGSSYEQYF TGTGCCAGTAGTATAGTCCCAGGGAGCTCCTACGAGCAGTACTTC
- TRBJ1-5 TRBV19 many CASSIEGGRNQPQHF TGTGCCAGTAGTATAGAGGGAGGGAGGAATCAGCCCCAGCATTTT
TRBD2 TRBJ2-3 TRBV6-5 many CASSYGTSGTLATQYF TGTGCCAGCAGTTACGGCACTAGCGGGACCCTAGCCACGCAGTATTTT
- TRBJ1-1 TRBV2 many CASSDRGRTNTEAFF TGTGCCAGCAGTGATAGGGGCCGGACTAACACTGAAGCTTTCTTT
- TRBJ2-2 TRBV6-1 many CASNGLSGAGELFF TGTGCCAGCAACGGACTGTCGGGTGCCGGGGAGCTGTTTTTT
TRBD2 TRBJ2-2 TRBV7-9 many CASSLLAGGVGELFF TGTGCCAGCAGCTTACTCGCGGGAGGGGTCGGGGAGCTGTTTTTT
TRBD1 TRBJ1-5 TRBV20-1 many CSARGQGAHQPQHF TGCAGTGCGCGAGGACAGGGGGCTCATCAGCCCCAGCATTTT
TRBD1 TRBJ2-3 TRBV18 many CASSPTTGSADTQYF TGTGCCAGCTCACCAACGACAGGGAGTGCAGATACGCAGTATTTT
TRBD1 TRBJ2-6 TRBV7-9 - CASSRAGQGAAGVNVLTF TGTGCCAGCAGCCGTGCGGGACAGGGGGCGGCTGGGGTCAACGTCCTGACTTTC
- TRBJ1-4 TRBV5-1 many CASRVDSTTNEKLFF TGCGCCAGCAGGGTGGACAGTACAACTAATGAAAAACTGTTTTTT
TRBD1 TRBJ2-7 TRBV11-2 many CASREPGQGETEQYF TGTGCCAGCAGAGAACCGGGACAGGGGGAAACAGAGCAGTACTTC
- TRBJ1-2 TRBV6-1 many CASSEARRTYGYTF TGTGCCAGCAGTGAAGCCAGGCGGACCTATGGCTACACCTTC
- TRBJ1-2 TRBV4-1 - CASSQPGGAGDYGYTF TGCGCCAGCAGCCAACCGGGGGGTGCGGGGGACTATGGCTACACCTTC
- TRBJ1-5 TRBV24-1 many CATSRQGNQPQHF TGTGCCACCAGTCGACAGGGCAATCAGCCCCAGCATTTT
TRBD2 TRBJ2-1 TRBV20-1 many CSASRFRRSGGASEQFF TGCAGTGCTAGTCGGTTTCGACGTAGCGGGGGGGCTTCTGAGCAGTTCTTC
TRBD2 TRBJ2-2 TRBV2 many CASRAPGLAGPGELFF TGTGCCAGCAGAGCTCCGGGACTAGCGGGACCCGGGGAGCTGTTTTTT
- TRBJ2-7 TRBV20-1 many CSVLLSGRSYEQYF TGCAGTGTCCTGCTTAGCGGACGCTCCTACGAGCAGTACTTC
- TRBJ1-2 TRBV25-1 many CASSEETRMEGYTF TGTGCCAGCAGTGAGGAGACACGGATGGAGGGCTACACCTTC
- TRBJ1-5 TRBV6-5 - CASSYSKSGGGPQHF TGTGCCAGCAGTTACTCGAAATCAGGCGGAGGGCCCCAACATTTT
TRBD1 TRBJ1-1 TRBV7-9 many CASSLGTGEAFF TGTGCCAGCAGCCTAGGGACAGGTGAGGCTTTCTTT
TRBD2 TRBJ2-5 TRBV5-4 few CASSPYSGGAHPTQYF TGTGCCAGCAGCCCTTATAGCGGGGGGGCCCATCCGACCCAGTACTTC
TRBD1 TRBJ2-5 TRBV5-4 many CASSLPGTGRETQYF TGTGCCAGCAGCTTGCCGGGGACAGGACGAGAGACCCAGTACTTC
TRBD2 TRBJ2-3 TRBV30 many CAWKLAGGITDTQYF TGTGCCTGGAAACTAGCGGGGGGCATCACAGATACGCAGTATTTT
TRBD2 TRBJ2-1 TRBV7-2 many CASSLLSGRGEQFF TGTGCCAGCAGCTTATTAAGCGGGAGGGGAGAGCAGTTCTTC
- TRBJ2-7 TRBV29-1 many CSVEVGYEQYF TGCAGCGTTGAAGTGGGATACGAGCAGTACTTC
TRBD2 TRBJ2-2 TRBV10-3 many CAISRAGPTTGELFF TGTGCCATCAGTAGAGCGGGACCTACCACCGGGGAGCTGTTTTTT